The 25 T cell receptor beta chains listed next were all sequenced from one sample in a study of T cells after yellow fever vaccination. TCRdb passed the 5' RACE reads through MiXCR, listing each CDR3 protein once. This sample has some 390,000 distinct CDR3 sequences, with around 6.4% found just once. Sequencing used PBMCs, obtained 5 days after the yellow fever booster vaccination. These receptors came from a man under 40 who received the YFV17D yellow fever vaccine.

This clonotype has a handful of counts. The CDR3 region has the DNA TGTGCCAGCCGATTGGGACAGTTACTCCAAGAGACCCAGTACTTC. Residues: CASRLGQLLQETQYF. V is TRBV12-3 or TRBV12-4 and J is TRBJ2-5, with 7 nucleotides matching TRBD1. The CDR3 consists of 15 residues. V was clipped by 8 bases and J by 1 base; unmatched bases: 10.

This clonotype was seen only a few times. The V and J genes are TRBV20-1 and TRBJ2-3; D uncertain. There are 12 residues in the CDR3. CDR1 and CDR2 (germline): DFQATT, SNEGSKA (reference sequence). The CDR3 here is CSLRLGTDTQYF. The CDR3 DNA reads TGCAGCCTGCGCCTCGGCACAGATACGCAGTATTTT.

This clonotype was recorded a few times. The rearrangement joins TRBV19 to TRBJ2-5; D is possibly TRBD1 (5 bases). CDR3 length: 14 amino acids. Trimming removed 5 bases from V and 5 bases from J, with 15 bases in between. CDR1 is LNHDA, CDR2 SQIVND, per germline (reference sequence). The CDR3 loop reads CASSGHGGVETQYF. As DNA, the CDR3 is TGTGCCAGTAGTGGACACGGTGGGGTGGAGACCCAGTACTTC.

The rearrangement links TRBV27 to TRBJ2-3; D ambiguous. The CDR3 runs 15 residues. V lost 3 bases to trimming and J lost 2 bases, with 12 bases between them. Per the germline V gene, CDR1 is MNHEY and CDR2 is SMNVEV (reference sequence). This chain's CDR3 is CASSLTREYTDTQYF. The CDR3, as DNA: TGTGCCAGCAGTTTGACGCGTGAATACACAGATACGCAGTATTTT.

Ten or more counts support this clonotype. The chain couples TRBV5-1 to TRBJ2-2, with D possibly matching TRBD1 (5 bases). In germline, CDR1 is SGHRS, CDR2 YFSETQ. The length of the CDR3 is 16 residues. V gave up 2 bases and J gave up 2 bases, with 13 bases separating them. CDR3 sequence: CASSLSPGQNTGELFF. The CDR3 DNA reads as TGCGCCAGCAGCTTAAGTCCAGGGCAAAACACCGGGGAGCTGTTTTTT.

The chain joins TRBV20-1 to TRBJ2-5, with a tentative D call TRBD2 (6 bases). The CDR3 runs to 14 residues. Trimming stripped 0 bases from V and 2 bases from J, with 10 bases between. The V gene's germline CDR1 is DFQATT and CDR2 SNEGSKA (reference sequence). DNA for the CDR3: TGCAGTGCTAGAGATCCCCGGGAGCAAGAGACCCAGTACTTC. Its protein is CSARDPREQETQYF.

This clonotype was counted a few times. The chain uses TRBV12-3 or TRBV12-4 and TRBJ1-5; D not certain. The V end was cut by 5 bases, the J end by 10 bases, with 12 bases between. The CDR3 spans 12 residues. The CDR3 loop reads CASSLNTSPQHF. The CDR3 DNA follows: TGTGCCAGCAGTCTAAATACAAGTCCCCAGCATTTT.

In this sample, this clonotype turned up a few times. V usage is TRBV29-1 and J usage is TRBJ2-1; TRBD1 is a possible D gene (6 bases). Trimming removed 2 bases at V and 8 bases at J, with 16 bases between. The CDR3 runs to 14 residues. Germline CDR1 SQVTM, CDR2 ANQGSEA. This CDR3 reads CSVEKGQSPHEQFF. The CDR3 DNA sequence: TGCAGCGTTGAAAAGGGACAATCCCCACATGAGCAGTTCTTC.

This chain joins TRBV20-1 and TRBJ2-4; D is unclear. Germline CDR1 reads DFQATT; CDR2 reads SNEGSKA (reference sequence). The CDR3 totals 13 residues. With 5 bases removed from V and 5 bases from J, the gap between germline ends came to 13 bases. The CDR3 spells CSASLNAENIQYF. For the CDR3, the DNA is TGCAGTGCTTCGTTAAACGCAGAAAACATTCAGTACTTC.

This clonotype was recorded a few times. V is TRBV7-6 and J is TRBJ2-3; no clear D. The germline V gene has CDR1 SGHVS and CDR2 FNYEAQ. The CDR3 sequence is 16 residues long. The germline V and J ends were trimmed by 3 bases and 0 bases, with 13 bases remaining between them. CDR3 DNA: TGTGCCAGCAGCTTGGCCTACACGACTAGCACAGATACGCAGTATTTT. Translation gives CASSLAYTTSTDTQYF.

This clonotype was seen ten or more times. J is TRBJ2-7 and V is TRBV20-1; D ambiguous. Trimming removed 3 bases at V and 9 bases at J, with 15 bases between. In germline, CDR1 is DFQATT, CDR2 SNEGSKA (reference sequence). This CDR3 has 12 amino acids. The CDR3 DNA sequence: TGCAGTGCTAGCCGAGGCGATGACGGGCAGTACTTC. It codes for CSASRGDDGQYF.

This chain uses TRBV29-1 with TRBJ2-1; 11 bases line up with TRBD1. CDR3 size: 13 residues. Germline V gene sequence: CDR1 SQVTM, CDR2 ANQGSEA. Trimming at V came to 4 bases and at J to 6 bases, leaving 2 bases not matched to a gene. Here the CDR3 DNA reads TGCAGCGTTGCCGGGACAGGGGGCAATGAGCAGTTCTTC. Amino acids: CSVAGTGGNEQFF.

A few counts support this clonotype. The DNA for the CDR3 is TGCAGCGCCCAAACCCTCAATGAGCAGTTCTTC. Amino acids: CSAQTLNEQFF. The chain combines TRBV29-1 with TRBJ2-1; D gene unclear. Germline V gives CDR1 SQVTM, CDR2 ANQGSEA. V shed 7 bases and J shed 6 bases, with 10 bases lying between them. The CDR3 loop spans 11 amino acids.

The chain employs TRBV9 and TRBJ2-6; TRBD2 is a possible D gene (6 bases). This CDR3 is built from 16 residues. Germline V gives CDR1 SGDLS, CDR2 YYNGEE. Trimming removed 6 bases from V and 0 bases from J, with 13 bases in between. The CDR3 sequence: CASTGLRSSGANVLTF. In DNA, the CDR3 is TGTGCCAGCACCGGACTAAGAAGCTCTGGGGCCAACGTCCTGACTTTC.

This clonotype was seen many times. The V call is TRBV6-5, the J call TRBJ2-1; D is ambiguous. CDR1 and CDR2 (germline): MNHEY, SVGAGI. The germline V and J ends were trimmed by 6 bases and 10 bases, with 22 bases remaining between them. This CDR3 spans 15 amino acids. CDR3 sequence (DNA): TGTGCCAGCAGCTATCCCGTCGAACTGGTCAGGGAGCAGTTCTTC. It encodes CASSYPVELVREQFF.

The CDR3 region has the DNA TGTGCCATCTCAAGTTACGGACAGGCTGGGGCCAACGTCCTGACTTTC. Translating it yields CAISSYGQAGANVLTF. The rearrangement uses TRBV10-3 and TRBJ2-6; the match to TRBD1 covers 7 bases. CDR3 length equals 16 residues. Germline CDR1 reads ENHRY; CDR2 reads SYGVKD. V gave up 8 bases and J gave up 2 bases; unmatched junction bases: 9.

Only a few counts were recorded for this clonotype. The chain uses TRBV12-3 or TRBV12-4 and TRBJ2-3; 7 nucleotides match TRBD1. There are 15 residues in the CDR3. V was clipped by 5 bases and J by 1 base; unmatched bases: 6. The CDR3 reads CASSIRDRGTDTQYF. The CDR3 DNA sequence: TGTGCCAGCAGTATCCGGGACAGAGGCACAGATACGCAGTATTTT.

In this sample, this clonotype turned up a few times. The V gene is TRBV12-3 or TRBV12-4, the J gene TRBJ2-2; tentatively, D is TRBD2 (5 bases). The CDR3 spans 12 residues. Trimming took off 10 bases at V and 2 bases at J, with 8 bases between the two ends. In DNA, the CDR3 is TGTGCCACGGGGTTCAACACCGGGGAGCTGTTTTTT. This gives the protein CATGFNTGELFF.

The genes are TRBV7-2 and TRBJ2-1, with D possibly TRBD2 on 6 matching bases. The V gene's germline CDR1 is SGHTA and CDR2 FQGNSA. This CDR3 comprises 16 residues. Trimming removed 3 bases from V and 6 bases from J, with 18 bases in between. The CDR3 sequence: CASSFGLSRGSNEQFF. CDR3 in DNA: TGTGCCAGCAGCTTCGGTCTCTCGCGGGGATCCAATGAGCAGTTCTTC. The entire variable domain, with the rest obtained from reference TRBV7-2 and TRBJ2-1, is as follows: GAGVSQSPSNKVTEKGKDVELRCDPISGHTALYWYRQSLGQGLEFLIYFQGNSAPDKSGLPSDRFSAERTGGSVSTLTIQRTQQEDSAVYLCASSFGLSRGSNEQFFGPGTRLTVL.

The chain uses TRBV4-3 and TRBJ1-6; D possibly corresponds to TRBD1 (5 bases). The CDR3 consists of 15 residues. The ends were cut back, 1 base at V and 9 bases at J, with 13 bases in the middle. Germline loops: CDR1 LGHNA, CDR2 YSLEER. The CDR3 DNA is TGCGCCAGCAGCCAAGGGTTGGGGGGGTTTTCACCCCTCCACTTT. This codes for CASSQGLGGFSPLHF.

The V call is TRBV20-1, the J call TRBJ1-3, with no clear D. Germline CDR1 reads DFQATT; CDR2 reads SNEGSKA (reference sequence). V lost 6 bases to trimming and J lost 1 base, with 7 bases between them. The CDR3 has 12 amino acids. The CDR3 region is CSALGSGNTIYF. CDR3 nucleotide sequence: TGCAGTGCGCTAGGGTCTGGAAACACCATATATTTT.

This clonotype has just a few counts. The chain combines TRBV11-2 with TRBJ2-1; 9 nucleotides line up with TRBD2. This CDR3 spans 17 amino acids. J lost 9 bases, V lost 5 bases, and 17 bases had no gene match. The germline V gene has CDR1 SGHAT and CDR2 FQNNGV. The DNA of the CDR3 is TGTGCCAGCAGCCGACTTGTGACTAGCGGACAACAAACTGAGCAGTTCTTC. Its translation: CASSRLVTSGQQTEQFF.

The CDR3 DNA sequence: TGTGCCAGCAGCCGAGGGCGGACCGCGCGGAACACAGATACGCAGTATTTT. Translated, it gives CASSRGRTARNTDTQYF. This chain joins TRBV7-9 and TRBJ2-3, with a weak D call TRBD2 (5 bases). The V end lost 5 bases, the J end lost 2 bases, and 20 bases lay between the germline ends. This CDR3 region has 17 residues. The germline CDR1 and CDR2 sequences are SEHNR and FQNEAQ (reference sequence).

This clonotype turned up a few times. The chain recombines TRBV3-1 with TRBJ2-3, with no clear D. V lost 4 bases to trimming and J lost 2 bases, with 16 bases between them. CDR3 length: 16 residues. Germline V gene sequence: CDR1 LGHDT, CDR2 YNNKEL (reference sequence). The chain's CDR3 is CASSLGNSIYTDTQYF. CDR3 DNA sequence: TGTGCCAGCAGCCTGGGCAACTCCATCTACACAGATACGCAGTATTTT.

This chain uses TRBV24-1 with TRBJ2-3, with unresolved D. Germline V lookup: CDR1 KGHDR, CDR2 SFDVKD. V was cut by 4 bases and J by 3 bases, with 16 bases left in between. CDR3 length: 16 amino acids. The CDR3 protein is CATSDSGPRQTDTQYF. The CDR3 DNA is TGTGCCACCAGTGACTCCGGACCGCGGCAAACAGATACGCAGTATTTT.